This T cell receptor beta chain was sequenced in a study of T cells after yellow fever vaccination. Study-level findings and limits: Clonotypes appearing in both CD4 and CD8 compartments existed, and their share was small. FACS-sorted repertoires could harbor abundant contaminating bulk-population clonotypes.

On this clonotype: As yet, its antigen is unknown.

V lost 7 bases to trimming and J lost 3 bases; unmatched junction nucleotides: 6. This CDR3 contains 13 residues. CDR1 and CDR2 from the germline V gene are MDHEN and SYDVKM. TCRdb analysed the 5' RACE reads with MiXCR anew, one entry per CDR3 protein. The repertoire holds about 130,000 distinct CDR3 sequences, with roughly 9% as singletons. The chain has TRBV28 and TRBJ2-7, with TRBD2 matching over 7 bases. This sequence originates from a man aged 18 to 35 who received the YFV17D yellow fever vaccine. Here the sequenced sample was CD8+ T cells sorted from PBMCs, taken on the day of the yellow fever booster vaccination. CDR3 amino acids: CASTPWGGYEQYV. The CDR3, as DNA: TGTGCCAGCACCCCGTGGGGGGGCTACGAGCAGTACGTC.